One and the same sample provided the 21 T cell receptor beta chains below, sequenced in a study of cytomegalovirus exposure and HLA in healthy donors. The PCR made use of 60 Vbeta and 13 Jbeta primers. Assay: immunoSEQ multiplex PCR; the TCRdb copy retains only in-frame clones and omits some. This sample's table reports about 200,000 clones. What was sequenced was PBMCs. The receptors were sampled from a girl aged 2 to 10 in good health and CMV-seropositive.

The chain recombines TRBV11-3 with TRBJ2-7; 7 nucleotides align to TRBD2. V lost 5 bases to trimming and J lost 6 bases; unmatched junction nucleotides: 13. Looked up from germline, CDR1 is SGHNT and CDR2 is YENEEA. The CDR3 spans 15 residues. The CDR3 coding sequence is TGTGCCAGCAGCCTCACGGCGGGAGCTATCGGCGAGCAGTACTTC. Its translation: CASSLTAGAIGEQYF.

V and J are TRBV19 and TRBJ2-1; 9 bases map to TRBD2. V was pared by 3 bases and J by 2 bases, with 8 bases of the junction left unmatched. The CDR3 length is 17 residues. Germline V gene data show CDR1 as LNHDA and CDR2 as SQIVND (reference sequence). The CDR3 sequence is CASSIGREGLPYNEQFF. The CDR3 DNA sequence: TGTGCCAGTAGTATCGGGCGGGAGGGCCTCCCCTACAATGAGCAGTTCTTC. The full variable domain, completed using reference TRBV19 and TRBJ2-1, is DGGITQSPKYLFRKEGQNVTLSCEQNLNHDAMYWYRQDPGQGLRLIYYSQIVNDFQKGDIAEGYSVSREKKESFPLTVTSAQKNPTAFYLCASSIGREGLPYNEQFFGPGTRLTVL.

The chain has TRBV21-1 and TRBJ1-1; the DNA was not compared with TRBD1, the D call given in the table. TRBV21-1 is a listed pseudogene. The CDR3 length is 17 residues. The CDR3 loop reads CASSKLNTGTGQTEAFF. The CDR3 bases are TGTGCCAGCAGCAAGCTGAATACCGGGACAGGGCAAACTGAAGCTTTCTTT.

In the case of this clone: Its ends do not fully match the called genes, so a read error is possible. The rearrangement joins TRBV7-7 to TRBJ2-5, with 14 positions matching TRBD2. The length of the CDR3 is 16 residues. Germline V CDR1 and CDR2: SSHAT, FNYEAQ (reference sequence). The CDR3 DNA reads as TGTGCTAGCAGTAGACTAGCGGGAGGGCCCGGTGAGACCCAGTACTTC. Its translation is CASSRLAGGPGETQYF.

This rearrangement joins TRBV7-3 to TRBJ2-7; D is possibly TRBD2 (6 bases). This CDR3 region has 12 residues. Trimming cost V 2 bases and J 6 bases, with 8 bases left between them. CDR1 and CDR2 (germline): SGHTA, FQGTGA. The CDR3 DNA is TGTGCCAGCAGCTTACTGGGAGGCGAGCAGTACTTC. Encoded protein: CASSLLGGEQYF.

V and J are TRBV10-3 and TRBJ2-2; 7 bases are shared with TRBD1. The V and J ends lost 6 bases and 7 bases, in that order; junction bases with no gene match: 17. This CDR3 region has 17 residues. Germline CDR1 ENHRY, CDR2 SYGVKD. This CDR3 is CAIRGTGASGLYGELFF. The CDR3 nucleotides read TGTGCCATCAGGGGAACAGGGGCCTCAGGACTTTACGGGGAGCTGTTTTTT.

CDR3 DNA sequence: TGTGCCAGCAGCTTGGACAGCTCGCGTGGCTACACCTTC. It yields the protein CASSLDSSRGYTF. The chain joins TRBV5-4 to TRBJ1-2; no clear D gene. Germline lookup yields CDR1 SGHNT and CDR2 YYREEE (reference sequence). The V end lost 0 bases, the J end lost 7 bases, and 10 bases lay between the germline ends. The CDR3 is 13 residues long.

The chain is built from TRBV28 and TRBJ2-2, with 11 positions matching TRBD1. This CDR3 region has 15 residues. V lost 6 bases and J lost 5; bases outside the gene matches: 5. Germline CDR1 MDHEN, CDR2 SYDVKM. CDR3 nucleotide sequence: TGTGCCAGCAGCATGGACAGGGGGCGAACCGGGGAGCTGTTTTTT. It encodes CASSMDRGRTGELFF.

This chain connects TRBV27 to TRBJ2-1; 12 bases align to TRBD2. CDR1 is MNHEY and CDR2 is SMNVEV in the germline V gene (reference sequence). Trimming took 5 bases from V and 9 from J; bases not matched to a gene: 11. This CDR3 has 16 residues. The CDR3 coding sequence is TGTGCCAGCAGTCCCCACCGACTAGCGGGAGTTGGTGAGCAGTTCTTC. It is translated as CASSPHRLAGVGEQFF.

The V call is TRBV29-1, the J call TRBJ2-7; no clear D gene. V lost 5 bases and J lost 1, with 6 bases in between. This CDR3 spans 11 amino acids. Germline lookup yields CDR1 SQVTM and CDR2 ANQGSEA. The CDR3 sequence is CSVFLSYEQYF. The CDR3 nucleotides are TGCAGCGTTTTCCTTTCCTACGAGCAGTACTTC.

This chain's CDR3 is CSGTTITGSTEAFF. CDR3 nucleotides: TGCTCTGGAACCACAATTACAGGGAGCACTGAAGCTTTCTTT. The chain recombines TRBV29-1 with TRBJ1-1; D is perhaps TRBD1 (6 bases). From germline, CDR1 is SQVTM and CDR2 ANQGSEA. This CDR3 comprises 14 residues.

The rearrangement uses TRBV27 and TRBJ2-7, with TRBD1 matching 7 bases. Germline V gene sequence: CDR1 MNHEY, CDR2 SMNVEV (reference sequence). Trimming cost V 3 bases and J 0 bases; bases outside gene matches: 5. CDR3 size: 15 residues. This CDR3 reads CASSLFGTVSYEQYF. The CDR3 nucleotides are TGTGCCAGCAGTTTGTTCGGGACAGTCTCCTACGAGCAGTACTTC.

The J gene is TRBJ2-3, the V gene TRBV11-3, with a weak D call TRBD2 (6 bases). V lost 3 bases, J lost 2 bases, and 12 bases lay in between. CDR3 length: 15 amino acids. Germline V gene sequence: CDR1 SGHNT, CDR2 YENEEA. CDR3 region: CASSLGGAITDTQYF. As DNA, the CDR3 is TGTGCCAGCAGCTTGGGGGGAGCGATCACAGATACGCAGTATTTT.

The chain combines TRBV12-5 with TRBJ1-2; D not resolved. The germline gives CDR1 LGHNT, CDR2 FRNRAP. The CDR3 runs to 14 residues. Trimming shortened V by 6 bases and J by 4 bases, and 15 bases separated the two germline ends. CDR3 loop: CASGRTGGSYGYTF. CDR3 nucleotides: TGTGCTAGTGGCCGCACCGGCGGCTCCTATGGCTACACCTTC.

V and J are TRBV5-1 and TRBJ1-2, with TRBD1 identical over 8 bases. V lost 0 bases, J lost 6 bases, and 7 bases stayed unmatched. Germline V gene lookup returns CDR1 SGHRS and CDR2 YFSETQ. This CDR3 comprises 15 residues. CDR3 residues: CASSLGADRAHGYTF. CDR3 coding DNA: TGCGCCAGCAGCTTGGGGGCGGACAGGGCTCATGGCTACACCTTC.

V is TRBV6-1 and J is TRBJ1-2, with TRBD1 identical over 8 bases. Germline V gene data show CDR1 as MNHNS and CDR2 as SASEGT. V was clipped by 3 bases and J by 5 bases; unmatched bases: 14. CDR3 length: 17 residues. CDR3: CASSEPVIFRGQYGYTF. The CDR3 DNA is TGTGCCAGCAGTGAGCCCGTGATTTTCAGGGGGCAGTATGGCTACACCTTC.

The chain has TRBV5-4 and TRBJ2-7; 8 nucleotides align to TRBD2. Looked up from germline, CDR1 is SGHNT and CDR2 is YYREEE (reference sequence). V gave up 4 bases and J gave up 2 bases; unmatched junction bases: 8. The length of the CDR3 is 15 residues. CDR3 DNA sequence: TGTGCCAGCAGCACCCAGCGGGAGCGGGCCTACGAGCAGTACTTC. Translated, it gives CASSTQRERAYEQYF.

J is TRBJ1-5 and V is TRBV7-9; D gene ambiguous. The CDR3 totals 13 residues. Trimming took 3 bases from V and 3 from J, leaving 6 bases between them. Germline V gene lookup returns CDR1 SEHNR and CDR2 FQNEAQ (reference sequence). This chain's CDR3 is CASSFQANQPQHF. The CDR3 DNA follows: TGTGCCAGCAGCTTCCAAGCCAATCAGCCCCAGCATTTT.

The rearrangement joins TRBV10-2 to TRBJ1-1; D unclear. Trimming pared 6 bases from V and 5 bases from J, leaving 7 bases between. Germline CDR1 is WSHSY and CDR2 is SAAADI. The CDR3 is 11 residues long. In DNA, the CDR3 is TGCGCCAGCAGGGTTGCGACTGAAGCTTTCTTT. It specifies CASRVATEAFF.

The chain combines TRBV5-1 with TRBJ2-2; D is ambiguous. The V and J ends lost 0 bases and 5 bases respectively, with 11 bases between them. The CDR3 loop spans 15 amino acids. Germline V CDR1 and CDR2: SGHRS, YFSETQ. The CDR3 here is CASSLDQLRTGELFF. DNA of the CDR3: TGCGCCAGCAGCTTGGACCAGTTGAGGACCGGGGAGCTGTTTTTT.

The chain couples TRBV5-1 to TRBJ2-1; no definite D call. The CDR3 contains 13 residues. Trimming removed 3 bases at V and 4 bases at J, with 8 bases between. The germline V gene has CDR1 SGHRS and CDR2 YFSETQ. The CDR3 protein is CASSYTTYNEQFF. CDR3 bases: TGCGCCAGCAGCTATACCACTTACAATGAGCAGTTCTTC.